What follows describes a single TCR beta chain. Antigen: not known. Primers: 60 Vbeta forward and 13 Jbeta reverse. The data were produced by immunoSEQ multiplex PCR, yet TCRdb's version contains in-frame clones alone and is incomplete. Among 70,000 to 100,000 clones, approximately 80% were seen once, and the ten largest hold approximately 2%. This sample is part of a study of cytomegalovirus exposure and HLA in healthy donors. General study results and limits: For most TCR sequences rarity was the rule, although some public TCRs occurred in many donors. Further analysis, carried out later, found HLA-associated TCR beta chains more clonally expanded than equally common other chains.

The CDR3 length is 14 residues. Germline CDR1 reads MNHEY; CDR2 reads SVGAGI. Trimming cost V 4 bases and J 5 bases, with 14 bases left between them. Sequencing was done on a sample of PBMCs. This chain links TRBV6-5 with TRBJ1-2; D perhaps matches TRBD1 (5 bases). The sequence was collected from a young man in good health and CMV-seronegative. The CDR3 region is CASSSTEKLYGYTF. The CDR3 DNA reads TGTGCCAGCAGTTCGACAGAGAAACTATATGGCTACACCTTC.